This entry is about one TCR beta chain. These data are taken from a study of identical twins. TCRdb ran MiXCR on the 5' RACE reads and lists one entry per CDR3 protein. The data hold just over 450,000 distinct CDR3 sequences, with 13% to 15% observed a single time. The CDR3 extends over 15 amino acids. The V segment lost 5 bases and the J segment 0 bases; nucleotides outside the gene matches: 5. Germline V CDR1 and CDR2: SGHVS, FNYEAQ. These data also formed part of another study, on yellow fever vaccine responses in identical twins.

The sequence was obtained from a woman younger than 35 in good health. Sequencing was done on a sample of CD4+ T cells sorted from blood. The rearrangement links TRBV7-6 to TRBJ2-5, with TRBD2 matching over 8 bases. The CDR3 reads CASSLSGAYQETQYF. In DNA, the CDR3 is TGTGCCAGCAGCCTTAGCGGGGCTTACCAAGAGACCCAGTACTTC. Variable domain in full (rest from reference TRBV7-6 and TRBJ2-5): GAGVSQSPRYKVTKRGQDVALRCDPISGHVSLYWYRQALGQGPEFLTYFNYEAQQDKSGLPNDRFSAERPEGSISTLTIQRTEQRDSAMYRCASSLSGAYQETQYFGPGTRLLVL.